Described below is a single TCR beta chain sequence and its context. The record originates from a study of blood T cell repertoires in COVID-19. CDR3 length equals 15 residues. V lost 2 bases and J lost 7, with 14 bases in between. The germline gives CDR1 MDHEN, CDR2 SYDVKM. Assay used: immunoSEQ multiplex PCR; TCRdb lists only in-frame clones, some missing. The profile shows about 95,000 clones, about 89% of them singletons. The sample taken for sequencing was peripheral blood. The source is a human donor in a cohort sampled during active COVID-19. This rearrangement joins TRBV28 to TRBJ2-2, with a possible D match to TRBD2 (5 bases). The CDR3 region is CASSLGLVGGGELFF. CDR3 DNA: TGTGCCAGCAGTTTAGGGCTAGTCGGAGGCGGGGAGCTGTTTTTT.